This TCR beta chain emerged from a study of T cell changes during pregnancy in multiple sclerosis (dated by TCRdb to the late 2010s). About the study as a whole: In women with multiple sclerosis, the researchers looked at how the T cell repertoire shifted as pregnancy progressed.

Library prep was done by the immunoSEQ multiplex PCR assay. TCRdb took over this immuneACCESS table, retaining in-frame rearrangements with V and J assigned. Such tables are incomplete; in checked studies, under half of the missing clones stem from an unresolved V gene, and the remainder is unexplained. The sample has 70,000 or so clones on record, approximately 90% of them singletons. The ten top clones hold roughly 1.4% of the sample. About this clone: The antigen it binds to is not known. No qualities accompany the bases; no much larger clone lies one base away.

V was cut back by 0 bases and J by 2 bases, leaving a gap of 14 bases between them. CDR1 and CDR2 were assigned from the germline V gene as SGHRS and YFSETQ. The CDR3 starts with the cysteine, ends with the phenylalanine, and has 17 residues. The read is trimmed to its CDR3 DNA, 51 bases read in frame from base 1. The sequence was collected from a female donor with multiple sclerosis, enrolled in a pregnancy study. Specimen: peripheral blood, collected in the third trimester of pregnancy. The chain uses TRBV5-1 and TRBJ2-2; the D segment could be TRBD1, given 6 matching bases. The CDR3 amino acid sequence is: CASSLVEGTQNTGELFF. The sequenced DNA: TGCGCCAGCAGCTTGGTCGAAGGGACACAAAACACCGGGGAGCTGTTTTTT.